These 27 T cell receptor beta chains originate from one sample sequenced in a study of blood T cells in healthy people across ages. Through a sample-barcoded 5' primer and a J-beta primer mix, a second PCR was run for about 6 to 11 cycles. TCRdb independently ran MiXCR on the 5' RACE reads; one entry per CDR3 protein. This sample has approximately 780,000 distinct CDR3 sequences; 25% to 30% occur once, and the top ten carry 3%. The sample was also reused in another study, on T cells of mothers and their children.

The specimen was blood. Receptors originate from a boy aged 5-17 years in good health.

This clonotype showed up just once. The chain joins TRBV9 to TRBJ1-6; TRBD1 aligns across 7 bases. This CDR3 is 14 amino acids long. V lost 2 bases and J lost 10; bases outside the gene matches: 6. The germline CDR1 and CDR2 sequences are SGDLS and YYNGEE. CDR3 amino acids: CASSVWDSGSPLHF. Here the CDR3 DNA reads TGTGCCAGCAGCGTGTGGGACAGCGGCTCACCCCTCCACTTT.

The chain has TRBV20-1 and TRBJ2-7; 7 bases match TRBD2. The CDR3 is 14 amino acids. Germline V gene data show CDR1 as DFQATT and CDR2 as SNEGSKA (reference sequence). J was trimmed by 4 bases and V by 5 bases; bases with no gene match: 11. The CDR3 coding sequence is TGCAGTGCTTGCCTCGCTGGGAGGGTTTACGAGCAGTACTTC. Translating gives CSACLAGRVYEQYF.

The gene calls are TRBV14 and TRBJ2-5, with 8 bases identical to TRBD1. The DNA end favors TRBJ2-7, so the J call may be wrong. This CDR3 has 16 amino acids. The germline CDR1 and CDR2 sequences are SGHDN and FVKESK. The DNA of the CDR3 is TGTGCCAGCAGCCAATTGGGACAGGAATTCTCCTACGAGCAGTACTTC. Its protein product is CASSQLGQEFSYEQYF.

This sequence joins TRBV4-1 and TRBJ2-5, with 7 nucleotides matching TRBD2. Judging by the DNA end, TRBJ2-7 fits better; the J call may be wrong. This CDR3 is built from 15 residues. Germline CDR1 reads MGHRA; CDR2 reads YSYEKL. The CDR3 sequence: CASSQDRGPGGEQYF. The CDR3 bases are TGCGCCAGCAGCCAAGATCGGGGTCCGGGGGGCGAGCAGTACTTC.

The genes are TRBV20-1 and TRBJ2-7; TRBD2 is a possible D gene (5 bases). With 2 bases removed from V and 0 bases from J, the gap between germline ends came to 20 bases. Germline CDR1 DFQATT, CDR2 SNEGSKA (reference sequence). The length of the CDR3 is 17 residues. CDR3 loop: CSARKGFGRVTSYEQYF. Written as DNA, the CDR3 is TGCAGTGCTAGAAAGGGTTTTGGGCGGGTGACCTCCTACGAGCAGTACTTC.

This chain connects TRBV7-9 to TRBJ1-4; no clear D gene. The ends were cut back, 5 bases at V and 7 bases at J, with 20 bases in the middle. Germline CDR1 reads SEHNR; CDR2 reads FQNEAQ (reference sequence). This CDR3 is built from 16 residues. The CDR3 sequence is CASSPAMGIGREKLFF. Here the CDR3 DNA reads TGTGCCAGCAGCCCGGCGATGGGGATCGGGCGTGAAAAACTGTTTTTT.

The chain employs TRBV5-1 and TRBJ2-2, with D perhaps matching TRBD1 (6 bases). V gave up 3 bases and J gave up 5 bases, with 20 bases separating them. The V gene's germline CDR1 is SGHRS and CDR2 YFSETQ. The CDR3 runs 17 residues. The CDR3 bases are TGCGCCAGCAGCTCTCCTTTGGGCCAGGGGAAAACCGGGGAGCTGTTTTTT. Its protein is CASSSPLGQGKTGELFF. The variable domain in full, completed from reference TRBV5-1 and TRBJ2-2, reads KAGVTQTPRYLIKTRGQQVTLSCSPISGHRSVSWYQQTPGQGLQFLFEYFSETQRNKGNFPGRFSGRQFSNSRSEMNVSTLELGDSALYLCASSSPLGQGKTGELFFGEGSRLTVL.

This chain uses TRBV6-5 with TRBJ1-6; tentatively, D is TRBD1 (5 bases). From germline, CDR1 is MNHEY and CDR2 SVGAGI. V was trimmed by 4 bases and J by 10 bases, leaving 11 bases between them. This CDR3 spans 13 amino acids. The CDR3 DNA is TGTGCCAGCAGTTGGGGGAAAGAATCACCCCTCCACTTT. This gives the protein CASSWGKESPLHF.

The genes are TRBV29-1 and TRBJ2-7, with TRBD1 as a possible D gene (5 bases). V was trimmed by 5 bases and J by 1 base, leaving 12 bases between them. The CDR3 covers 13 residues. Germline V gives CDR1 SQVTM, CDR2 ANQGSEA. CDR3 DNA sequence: TGCAGCGTTACAAGGGGCTCGTCCTACGAGCAGTACTTC. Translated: CSVTRGSSYEQYF.

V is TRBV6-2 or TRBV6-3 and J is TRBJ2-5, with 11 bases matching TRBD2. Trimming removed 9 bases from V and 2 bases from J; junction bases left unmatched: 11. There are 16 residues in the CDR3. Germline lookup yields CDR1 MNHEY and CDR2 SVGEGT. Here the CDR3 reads CASSGLAVLEQETQYF. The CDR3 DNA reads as TGTGCCAGTTCGGGACTAGCGGTTCTTGAGCAAGAGACCCAGTACTTC.

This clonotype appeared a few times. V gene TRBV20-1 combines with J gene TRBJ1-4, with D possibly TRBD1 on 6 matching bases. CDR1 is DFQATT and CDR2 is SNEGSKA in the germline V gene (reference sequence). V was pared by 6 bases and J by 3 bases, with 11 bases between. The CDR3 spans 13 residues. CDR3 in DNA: TGCAGTGCAAGAAGGACAGCTAATGAAAAACTGTTTTTT. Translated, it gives CSARRTANEKLFF.

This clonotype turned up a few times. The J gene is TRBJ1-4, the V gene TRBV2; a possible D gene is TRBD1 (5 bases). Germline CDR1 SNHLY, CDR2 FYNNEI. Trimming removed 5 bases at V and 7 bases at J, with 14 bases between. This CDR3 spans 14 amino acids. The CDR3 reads CASSPGTQFEKLFF. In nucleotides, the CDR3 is TGTGCCAGCAGTCCCGGGACCCAGTTTGAAAAACTGTTTTTT.

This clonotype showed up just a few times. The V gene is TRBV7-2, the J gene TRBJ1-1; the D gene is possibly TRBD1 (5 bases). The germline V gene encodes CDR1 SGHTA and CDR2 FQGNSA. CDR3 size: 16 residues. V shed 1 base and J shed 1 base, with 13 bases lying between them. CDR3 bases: TGTGCCAGCAGCTTAGTAGCAGGGAGAGGGAACACTGAAGCTTTCTTT. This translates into CASSLVAGRGNTEAFF.

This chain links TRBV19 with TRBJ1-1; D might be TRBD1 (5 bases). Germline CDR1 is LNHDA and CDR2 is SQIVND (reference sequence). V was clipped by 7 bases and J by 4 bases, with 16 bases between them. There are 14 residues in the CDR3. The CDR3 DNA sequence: TGTGCCAGTACGGTCGTCGGGGGTCCCACTGAAGCTTTCTTT. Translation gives CASTVVGGPTEAFF.

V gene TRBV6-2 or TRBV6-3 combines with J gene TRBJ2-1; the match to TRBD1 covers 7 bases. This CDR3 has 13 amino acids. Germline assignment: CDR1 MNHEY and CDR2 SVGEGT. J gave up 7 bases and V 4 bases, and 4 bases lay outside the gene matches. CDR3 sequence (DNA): TGTGCCAGCAGTTCGGGACAGTCGAATGAGCAGTTCTTC. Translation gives CASSSGQSNEQFF.

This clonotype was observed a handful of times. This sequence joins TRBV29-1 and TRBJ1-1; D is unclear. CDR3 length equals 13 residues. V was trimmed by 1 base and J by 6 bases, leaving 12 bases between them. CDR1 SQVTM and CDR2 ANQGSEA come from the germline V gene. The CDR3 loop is CSVEGRGDSEAFF. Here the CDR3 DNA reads TGCAGCGTTGAAGGGCGGGGAGACTCTGAAGCTTTCTTT.

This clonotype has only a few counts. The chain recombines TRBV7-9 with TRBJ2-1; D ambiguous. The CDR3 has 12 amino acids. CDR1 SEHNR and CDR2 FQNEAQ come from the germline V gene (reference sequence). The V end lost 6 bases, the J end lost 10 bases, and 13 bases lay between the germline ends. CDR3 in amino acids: CASSPTPEEQFF. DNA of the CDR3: TGTGCCAGCAGTCCTACCCCAGAGGAGCAGTTCTTC.

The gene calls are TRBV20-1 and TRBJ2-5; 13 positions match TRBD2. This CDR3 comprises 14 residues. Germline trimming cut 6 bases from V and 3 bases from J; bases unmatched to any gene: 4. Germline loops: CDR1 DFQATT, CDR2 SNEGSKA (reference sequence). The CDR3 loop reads CSAEGTSGEETQYF. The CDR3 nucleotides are TGCAGTGCAGAAGGGACTAGCGGGGAAGAGACCCAGTACTTC.

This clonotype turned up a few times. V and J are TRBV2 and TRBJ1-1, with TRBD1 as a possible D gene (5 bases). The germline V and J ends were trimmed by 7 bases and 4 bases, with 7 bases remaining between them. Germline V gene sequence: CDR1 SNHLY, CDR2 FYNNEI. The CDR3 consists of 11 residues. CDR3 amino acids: CASKGLTEAFF. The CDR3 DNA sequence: TGTGCCAGCAAGGGGCTCACTGAAGCTTTCTTT.

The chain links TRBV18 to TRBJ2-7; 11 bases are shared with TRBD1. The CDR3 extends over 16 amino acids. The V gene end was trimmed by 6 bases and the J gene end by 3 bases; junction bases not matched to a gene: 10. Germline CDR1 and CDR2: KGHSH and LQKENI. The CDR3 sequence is CASSSFGGQGVYEQYF. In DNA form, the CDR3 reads TGTGCCAGCTCGTCCTTCGGGGGACAGGGGGTCTACGAGCAGTACTTC.

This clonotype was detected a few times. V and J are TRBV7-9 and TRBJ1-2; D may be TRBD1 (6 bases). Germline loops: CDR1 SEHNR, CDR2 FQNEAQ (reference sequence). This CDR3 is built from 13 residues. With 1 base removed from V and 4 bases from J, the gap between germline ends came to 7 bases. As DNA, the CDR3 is TGTGCCAGCAGCTTAGGGGACACCTATGGCTACACCTTC. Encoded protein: CASSLGDTYGYTF.

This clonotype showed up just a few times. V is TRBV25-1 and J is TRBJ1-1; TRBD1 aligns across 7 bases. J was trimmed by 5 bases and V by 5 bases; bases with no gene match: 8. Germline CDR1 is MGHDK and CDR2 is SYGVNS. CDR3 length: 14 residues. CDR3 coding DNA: TGTGCCAGCAGTCTCGCAGGGGGTCATACTGAAGCTTTCTTT. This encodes CASSLAGGHTEAFF.

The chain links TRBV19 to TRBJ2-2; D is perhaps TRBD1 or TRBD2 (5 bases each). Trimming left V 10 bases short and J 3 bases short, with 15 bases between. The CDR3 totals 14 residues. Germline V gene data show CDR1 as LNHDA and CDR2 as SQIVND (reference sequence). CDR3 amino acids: CATSRDPDTGELFF. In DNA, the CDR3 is TGTGCCACTAGCCGGGACCCCGACACCGGGGAGCTGTTTTTT.

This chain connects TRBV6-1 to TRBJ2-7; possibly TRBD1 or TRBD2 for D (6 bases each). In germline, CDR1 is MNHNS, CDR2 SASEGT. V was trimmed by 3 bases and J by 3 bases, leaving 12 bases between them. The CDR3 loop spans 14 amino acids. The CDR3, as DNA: TGTGCCAGCAGTGAGAGGGGGGATGACTACGAGCAGTACTTC. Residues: CASSERGDDYEQYF.

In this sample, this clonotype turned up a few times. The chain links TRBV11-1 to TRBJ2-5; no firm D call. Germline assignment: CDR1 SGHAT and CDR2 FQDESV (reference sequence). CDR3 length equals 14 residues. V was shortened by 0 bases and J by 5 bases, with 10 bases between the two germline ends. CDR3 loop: CASSLAVNGETQYF. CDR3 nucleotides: TGTGCCAGCAGCTTAGCGGTTAATGGGGAGACCCAGTACTTC.

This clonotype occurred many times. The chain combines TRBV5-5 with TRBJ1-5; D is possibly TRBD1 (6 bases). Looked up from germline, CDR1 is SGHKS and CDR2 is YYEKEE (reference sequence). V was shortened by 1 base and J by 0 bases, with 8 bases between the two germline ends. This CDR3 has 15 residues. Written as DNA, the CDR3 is TGTGCCAGCAGCTTGACAGGGTATAGCAATCAGCCCCAGCATTTT. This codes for CASSLTGYSNQPQHF.

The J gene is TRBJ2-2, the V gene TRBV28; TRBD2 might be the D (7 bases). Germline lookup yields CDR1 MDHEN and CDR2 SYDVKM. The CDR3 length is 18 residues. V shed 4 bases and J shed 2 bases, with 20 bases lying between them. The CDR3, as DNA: TGTGCCAGCAGTTCCCGAAGGGGGGGGTCCCAAAACACCGGGGAGCTGTTTTTT. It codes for CASSSRRGGSQNTGELFF.